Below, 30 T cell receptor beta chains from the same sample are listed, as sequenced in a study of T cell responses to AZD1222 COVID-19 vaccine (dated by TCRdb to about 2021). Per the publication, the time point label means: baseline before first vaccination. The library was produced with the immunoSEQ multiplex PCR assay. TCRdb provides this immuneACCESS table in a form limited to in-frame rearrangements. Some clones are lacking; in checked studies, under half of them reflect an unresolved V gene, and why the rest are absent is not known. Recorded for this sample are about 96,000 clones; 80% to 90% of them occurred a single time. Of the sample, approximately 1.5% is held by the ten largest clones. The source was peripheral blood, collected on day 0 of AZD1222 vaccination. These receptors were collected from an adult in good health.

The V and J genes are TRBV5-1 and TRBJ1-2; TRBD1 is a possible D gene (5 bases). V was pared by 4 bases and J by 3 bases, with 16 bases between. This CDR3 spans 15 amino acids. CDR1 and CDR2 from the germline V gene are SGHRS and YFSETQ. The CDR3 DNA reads TGCGCCAGCAGCCTAACGATCGACAGTGACTATGGCTACACCTTC. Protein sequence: CASSLTIDSDYGYTF.

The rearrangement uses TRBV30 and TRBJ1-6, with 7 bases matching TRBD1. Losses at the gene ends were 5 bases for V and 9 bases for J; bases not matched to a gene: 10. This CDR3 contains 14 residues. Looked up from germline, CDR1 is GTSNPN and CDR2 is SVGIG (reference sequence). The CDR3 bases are TGTGCCTGGGATGCGAACAGGGGAATTTCACCCCTCCACTTT. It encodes CAWDANRGISPLHF.

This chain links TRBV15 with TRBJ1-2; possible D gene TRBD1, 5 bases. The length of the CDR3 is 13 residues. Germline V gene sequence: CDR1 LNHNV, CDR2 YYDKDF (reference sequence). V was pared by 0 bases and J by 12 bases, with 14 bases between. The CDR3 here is CATSRDRGAEDTF. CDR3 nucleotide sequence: TGTGCCACCAGCAGAGATCGCGGGGCGGAAGACACCTTC.

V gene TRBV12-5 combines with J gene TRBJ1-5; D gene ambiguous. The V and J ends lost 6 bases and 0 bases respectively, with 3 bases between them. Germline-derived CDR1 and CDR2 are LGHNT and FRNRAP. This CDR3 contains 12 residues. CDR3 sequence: CASGGSNQPQHF. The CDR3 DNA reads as TGTGCTAGTGGGGGTAGCAATCAGCCCCAGCATTTT.

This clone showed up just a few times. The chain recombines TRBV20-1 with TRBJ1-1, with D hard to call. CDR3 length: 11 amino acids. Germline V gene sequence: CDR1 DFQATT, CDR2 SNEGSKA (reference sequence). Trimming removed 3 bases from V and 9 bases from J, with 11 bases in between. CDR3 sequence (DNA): TGCAGTGCTAGTCCTCAACAGAAAGCTTTCTTT. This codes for CSASPQQKAFF.

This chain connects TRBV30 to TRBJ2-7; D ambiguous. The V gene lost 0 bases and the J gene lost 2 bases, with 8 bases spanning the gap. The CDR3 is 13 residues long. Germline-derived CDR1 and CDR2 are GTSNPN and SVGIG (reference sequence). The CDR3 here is CAWSVSLTYEQYF. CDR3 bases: TGTGCCTGGAGTGTAAGTTTGACCTACGAGCAGTACTTC.

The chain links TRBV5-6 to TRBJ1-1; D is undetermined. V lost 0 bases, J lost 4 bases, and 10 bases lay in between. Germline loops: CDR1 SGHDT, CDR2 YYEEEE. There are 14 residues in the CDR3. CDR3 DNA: TGTGCCAGCAGCTTGGGACGGTTTCGCACTGAAGCTTTCTTT. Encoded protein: CASSLGRFRTEAFF.

DNA for the CDR3: TGTGCCAGCGTCCTATTCTTGGATCCTACGCTCCAAGAGACCCAGTACTTC. The encoded protein is CASVLFLDPTLQETQYF. The V and J genes are TRBV2 and TRBJ2-5; no reliable D call. The CDR3 is 17 amino acids. V was shortened by 8 bases and J by 1 base, with 23 bases between the two germline ends. Germline CDR1 SNHLY, CDR2 FYNNEI.

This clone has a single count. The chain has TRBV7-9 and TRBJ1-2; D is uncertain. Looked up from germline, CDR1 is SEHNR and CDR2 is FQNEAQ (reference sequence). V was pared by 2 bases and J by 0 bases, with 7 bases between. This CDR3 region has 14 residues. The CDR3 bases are TGTGCCAGCAGCTTATTAGGGTCTAACTATGGCTACACCTTC. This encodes CASSLLGSNYGYTF.

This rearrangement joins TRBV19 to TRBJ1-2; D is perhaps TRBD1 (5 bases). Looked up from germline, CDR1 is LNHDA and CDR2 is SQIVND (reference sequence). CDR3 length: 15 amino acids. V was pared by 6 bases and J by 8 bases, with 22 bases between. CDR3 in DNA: TGTGCCAGTAGCCCCCCCTTAGGGGTGTCAGCCGGCTACACCTTC. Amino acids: CASSPPLGVSAGYTF. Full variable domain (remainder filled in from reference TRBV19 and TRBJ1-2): DGGITQSPKYLFRKEGQNVTLSCEQNLNHDAMYWYRQDPGQGLRLIYYSQIVNDFQKGDIAEGYSVSREKKESFPLTVTSAQKNPTAFYLCASSPPLGVSAGYTFGSGTRLTVV.

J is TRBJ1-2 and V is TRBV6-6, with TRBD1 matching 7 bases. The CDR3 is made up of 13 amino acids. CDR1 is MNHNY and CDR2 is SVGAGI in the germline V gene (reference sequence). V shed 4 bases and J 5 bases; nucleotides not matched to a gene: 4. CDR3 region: CASSSMTGYGYTF. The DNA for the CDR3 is TGTGCCAGCAGTTCAATGACAGGGTATGGCTACACCTTC.

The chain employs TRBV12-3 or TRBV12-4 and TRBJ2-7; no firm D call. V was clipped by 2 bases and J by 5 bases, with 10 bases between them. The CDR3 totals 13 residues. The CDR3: CASSLWASNEQYF. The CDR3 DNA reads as TGTGCCAGCAGTTTATGGGCTAGTAACGAGCAGTACTTC.

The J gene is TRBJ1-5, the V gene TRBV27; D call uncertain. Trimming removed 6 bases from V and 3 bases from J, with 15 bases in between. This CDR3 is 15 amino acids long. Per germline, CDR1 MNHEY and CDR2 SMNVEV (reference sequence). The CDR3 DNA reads TGTGCCAGCAGACCCATAGGAGTTTTCAATCAGCCCCAGCATTTT. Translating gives CASRPIGVFNQPQHF.

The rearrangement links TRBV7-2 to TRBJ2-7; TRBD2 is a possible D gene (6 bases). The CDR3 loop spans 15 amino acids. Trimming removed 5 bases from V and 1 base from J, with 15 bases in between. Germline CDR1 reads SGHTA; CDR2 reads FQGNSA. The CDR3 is CASSRGGGVSYEQYF. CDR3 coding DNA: TGTGCCAGCAGCCGGGGTGGAGGGGTGTCCTACGAGCAGTACTTC.

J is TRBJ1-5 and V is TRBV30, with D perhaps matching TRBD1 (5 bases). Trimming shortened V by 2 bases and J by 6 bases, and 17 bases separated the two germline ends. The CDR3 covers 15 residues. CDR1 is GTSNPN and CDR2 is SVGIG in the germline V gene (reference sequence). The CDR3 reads CAWSPQEGYAQPQHF. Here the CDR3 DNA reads TGTGCCTGGAGTCCTCAGGAGGGGTACGCTCAGCCCCAGCATTTT.

Here the CDR3 DNA reads TGTGCCAGCAGCCAACCCGGGACCACAAGAGACAATGAGCAGTTCTTC. Its translation: CASSQPGTTRDNEQFF. The chain links TRBV14 to TRBJ2-1, with D possibly called TRBD1 or TRBD2 (5 bases each). Per germline, CDR1 SGHDN and CDR2 FVKESK. V was trimmed by 2 bases and J by 5 bases, leaving 16 bases between them. The CDR3 spans 16 residues.

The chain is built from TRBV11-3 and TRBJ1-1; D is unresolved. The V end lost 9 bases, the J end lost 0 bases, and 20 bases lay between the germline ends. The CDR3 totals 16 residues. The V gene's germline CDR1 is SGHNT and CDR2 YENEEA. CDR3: CARPKVQDRLNTEAFF. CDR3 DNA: TGTGCCAGGCCGAAGGTCCAAGACCGATTGAACACTGAAGCTTTCTTT.

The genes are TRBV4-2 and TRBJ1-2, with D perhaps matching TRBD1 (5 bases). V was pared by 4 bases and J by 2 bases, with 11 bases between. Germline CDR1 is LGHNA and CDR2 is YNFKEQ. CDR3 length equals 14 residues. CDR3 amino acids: CASSPSGTNYGYTF. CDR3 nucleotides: TGTGCCAGCAGCCCGTCCGGGACGAACTATGGCTACACCTTC.

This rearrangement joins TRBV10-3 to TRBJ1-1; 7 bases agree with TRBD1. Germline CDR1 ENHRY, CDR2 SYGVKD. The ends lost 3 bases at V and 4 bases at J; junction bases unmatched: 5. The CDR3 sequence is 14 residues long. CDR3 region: CAISDLDRFTEAFF. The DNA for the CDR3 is TGTGCCATCAGTGACCTGGACAGGTTCACTGAAGCTTTCTTT.

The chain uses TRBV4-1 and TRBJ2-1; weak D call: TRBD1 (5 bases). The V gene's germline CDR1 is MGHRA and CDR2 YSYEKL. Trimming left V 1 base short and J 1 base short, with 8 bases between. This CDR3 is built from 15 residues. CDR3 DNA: TGCGCCAGCAGCCAAGTGGCAGGGTCCTACAATGAGCAGTTCTTC. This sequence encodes CASSQVAGSYNEQFF.

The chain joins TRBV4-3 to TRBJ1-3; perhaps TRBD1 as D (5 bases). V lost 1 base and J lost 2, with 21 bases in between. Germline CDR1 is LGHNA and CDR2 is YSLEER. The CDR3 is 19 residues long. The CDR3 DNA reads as TGCGCCAGCAGCCAAGCAACACTTATAGGGGAAGCTGCTGGAAACACCATATATTTT. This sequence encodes CASSQATLIGEAAGNTIYF.

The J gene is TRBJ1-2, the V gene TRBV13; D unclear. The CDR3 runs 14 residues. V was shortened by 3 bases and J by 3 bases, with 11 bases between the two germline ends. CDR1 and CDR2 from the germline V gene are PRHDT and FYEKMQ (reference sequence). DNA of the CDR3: TGTGCCAGCAGCTTCGGGTTTGGGGACTATGGCTACACCTTC. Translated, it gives CASSFGFGDYGYTF.

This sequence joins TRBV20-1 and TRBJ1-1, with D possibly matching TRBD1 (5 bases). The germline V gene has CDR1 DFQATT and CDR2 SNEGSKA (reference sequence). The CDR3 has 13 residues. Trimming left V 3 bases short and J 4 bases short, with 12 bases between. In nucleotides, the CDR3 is TGCAGTGCTAGTCCCCAGGGTGTCACTGAAGCTTTCTTT. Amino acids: CSASPQGVTEAFF.

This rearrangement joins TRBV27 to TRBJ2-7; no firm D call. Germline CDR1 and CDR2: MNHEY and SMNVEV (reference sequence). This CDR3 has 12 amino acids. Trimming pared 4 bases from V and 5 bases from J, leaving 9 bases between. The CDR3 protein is CASSSQGNEQYF. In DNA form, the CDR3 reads TGTGCCAGCAGTTCCCAAGGGAACGAGCAGTACTTC.

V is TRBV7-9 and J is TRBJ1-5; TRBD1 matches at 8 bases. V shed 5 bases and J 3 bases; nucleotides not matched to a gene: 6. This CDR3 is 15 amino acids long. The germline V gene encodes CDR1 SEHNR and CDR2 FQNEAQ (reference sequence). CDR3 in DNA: TGTGCCAGCAGCGCCCCGACAGGGGCCAATCAGCCCCAGCATTTT. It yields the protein CASSAPTGANQPQHF. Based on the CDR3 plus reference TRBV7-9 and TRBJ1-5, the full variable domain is DTGVSQNPRHKITKRGQNVTFRCDPISEHNRLYWYRQTLGQGPEFLTYFQNEAQLEKSRLLSDRFSAERPKGSFSTLEIQRTEQGDSAMYLCASSAPTGANQPQHFGDGTRLSIL.

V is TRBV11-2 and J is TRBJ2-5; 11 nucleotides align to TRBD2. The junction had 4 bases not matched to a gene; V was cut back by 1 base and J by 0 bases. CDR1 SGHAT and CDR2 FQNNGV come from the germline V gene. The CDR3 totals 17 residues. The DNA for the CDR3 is TGTGCCAGCAGCTTAGGACTAGCGGGGAGAAACCAAGAGACCCAGTACTTC. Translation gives CASSLGLAGRNQETQYF. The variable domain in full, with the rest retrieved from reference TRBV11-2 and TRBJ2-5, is EAGVAQSPRYKIIEKRQSVAFWCNPISGHATLYWYQQILGQGPKLLIQFQNNGVVDDSQLPKDRFSAERLKGVDSTLKIQPAKLEDSAVYLCASSLGLAGRNQETQYFGPGTRLLVL.

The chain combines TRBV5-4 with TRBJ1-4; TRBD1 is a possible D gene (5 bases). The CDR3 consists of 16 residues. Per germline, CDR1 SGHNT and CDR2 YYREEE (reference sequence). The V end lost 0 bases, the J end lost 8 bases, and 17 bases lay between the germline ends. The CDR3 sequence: CASSLVGAGNREKLFF. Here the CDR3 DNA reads TGTGCCAGCAGCTTGGTCGGGGCAGGGAATAGGGAAAAACTGTTTTTT.

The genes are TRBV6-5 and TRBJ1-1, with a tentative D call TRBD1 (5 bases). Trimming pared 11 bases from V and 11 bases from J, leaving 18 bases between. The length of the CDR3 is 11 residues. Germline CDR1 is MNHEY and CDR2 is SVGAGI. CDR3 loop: CAARGTLNAFF. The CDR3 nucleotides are TGTGCCGCGCGGGGCACCCTGAATGCTTTCTTT.

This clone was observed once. The CDR3 protein is CASSGGDRVRLGEQYF. The CDR3 nucleotides read TGTGCCAGCAGCGGGGGAGACAGGGTACGATTAGGCGAGCAGTACTTC. V is TRBV5-4 and J is TRBJ2-7; TRBD1 agrees at 7 bases. This CDR3 has 16 amino acids. Germline V gives CDR1 SGHNT, CDR2 YYREEE (reference sequence). The trim removed 4 bases at V and 6 bases at J, leaving 16 bases unmatched.

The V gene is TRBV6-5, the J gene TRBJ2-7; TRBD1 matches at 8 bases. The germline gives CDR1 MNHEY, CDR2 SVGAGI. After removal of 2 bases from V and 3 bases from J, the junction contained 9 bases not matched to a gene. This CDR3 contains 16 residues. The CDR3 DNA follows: TGTGCCAGCAGTTACCTAACACAGGGGGGAGTCTACGAGCAGTACTTC. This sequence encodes CASSYLTQGGVYEQYF.